This T cell receptor beta chain was captured in a study of blood T cell repertoires in COVID-19. Background on the study: Sources were T cells, B-cell-depleted T cells, or PBMCs; the material itself was cDNA or gDNA.

Per the germline V gene, CDR1 is SGHDN and CDR2 is FVKESK. This CDR3 spans 15 amino acids. Trimming pared 5 bases from V and 4 bases from J, leaving 17 bases between. Per the original methods: Reference gene primer amplification yielded estimated nucleated cell counts. Data came from immunoSEQ multiplex PCR; TCRdb stores just in-frame clones and leaves some out. V, J and clone size derive from that table, while D and trimming were established from the DNA sequence. The table includes fewer than 300,000 clones, roughly 84% detected once. V and J are TRBV14 and TRBJ1-2; tentatively, D is TRBD1 (6 bases). Sequencing was carried out using peripheral blood. The receptor was derived from a woman aged 18-29 years with acute or convalescent COVID-19. The DNA of the CDR3 is TGTGCCAGCAGCGACATTTCGCGGGGGGCCTATGGCTACACCTTC. Protein product: CASSDISRGAYGYTF.